The rows below give T cell receptor beta chains drawn from one sample of a study of blood T cell repertoires in COVID-19. This table comes from immunoSEQ multiplex PCR, and its TCRdb copy is limited to in-frame clones, with some not included. Of some 370,000 clones listed, around 87% are singletons. Sequencing used peripheral blood. These receptors originate from a woman aged 25 to 39 with COVID-19, enrolled during active disease. The CDR3 runs from the conserved cysteine through the conserved F or W. The order of the fields is J gene, V gene, CDR3 length, clone size, D gene, CDR3 DNA, CDR3 protein. A D gene is named only where the DNA matches it firmly. Clone size is not always given. Where it is, it says once, few, many or a class for expanded clones.

>TRBJ1-5|TRBV9|15|.|.
TGTGCCAGCAGCCAGACACCGGGAAGCAATCAGCCCCAGCATTTT
CASSQTPGSNQPQHF
>TRBJ1-5|TRBV5-6|15|.|TRBD1
TGTGCCAGCAGCTTAGCTAGGGGGCCGGGTCAGCCCCAGCATTTT
CASSLARGPGQPQHF
>TRBJ1-5|TRBV2|14|.|TRBD1
TGTGCCAGCAGCTTACAGGGGAGCAATCAGCCCCAGCATTTT
CASSLQGSNQPQHF
>TRBJ1-5|TRBV6-5|13|.|.
TGTGCCAGCAGGCAAGCGGACAGCCAGCCCCAGCATTTT
CASRQADSQPQHF
>TRBJ2-3|TRBV15|16|.|TRBD2
TGTGCCACCAGCAGAGATCTGGGCGGGAGTATAGATACGCAGTATTTT
CATSRDLGGSIDTQYF
>TRBJ2-7|TRBV11-2|11|.|.
TGTGCCAGCAGCTTTATCTACGAGCAGTACTTC
CASSFIYEQYF
>TRBJ1-5|TRBV21-1|17|.|.
TGTGCCAGCAGCAGGGGGCCGCGGGACAGGGGACATCAGCCCCAGCATTTT
CASSRGPRDRGHQPQHF
>TRBJ2-1|TRBV2|16|.|.
TGTGCCAGCAGATCTGAAGTAGCGGTTACATACAATGAGCAGTTCTTC
CASRSEVAVTYNEQFF
>TRBJ2-6|TRBV5-1|18|once|.
TGCGCCAGCAGCTTGTCCGTCCGACAAACCTCTGGGGCCAACGTCCTGACTTTC
CASSLSVRQTSGANVLTF
>TRBJ2-1|TRBV19|13|.|TRBD2
TGTGCCAGTAGCCGGGACTACTACAATGAGCAGTTCTTC
CASSRDYYNEQFF
>TRBJ2-1|TRBV5-6|15|.|.
TGTGCCAGCAGCTTAAGGCGGGCGGCTTACAATGAGCAGTTCTTC
CASSLRRAAYNEQFF
>TRBJ2-6|TRBV18|17|.|TRBD1
TGTGCCAGCTCACGGGACAGGGGTGGCTCTGGGGCCAACGTCCTGACTTTC
CASSRDRGGSGANVLTF
>TRBJ2-3|TRBV6-5|13|.|.
TGTGCCAGCAACCCGGGATTCGGAGATACGCAGTATTTT
CASNPGFGDTQYF
>TRBJ2-3|TRBV20-1|17|.|TRBD2
TGCAGTGCTAGTGAACCAGCGGGAGTTCGGGGGGGAGATACGCAGTATTTT
CSASEPAGVRGGDTQYF
>TRBJ2-5|TRBV11-2|15|.|.
TGTGCCAGCAGTCAAACAGGGTGGGTAGGAGAGACCCAGTACTTC
CASSQTGWVGETQYF
>TRBJ2-1|TRBV7-7|11|.|.
TGTGCTAGCCCGGAGGGGAATGAGCAGTTCTTC
CASPEGNEQFF
>TRBJ1-2|TRBV6-5|15|.|.
TGTGCCAGCAGTCCACGCCAGGGCCCGGTTGAGGGCTACACCTTC
CASSPRQGPVEGYTF
>TRBJ2-1|TRBV6-2/TRBV6-3|15|.|.
TGTGCCAGCAGTTACCTTAGGAGCTCCTACAATGAGCAGTTCTTC
CASSYLRSSYNEQFF
>TRBJ1-5|TRBV5-6|14|.|TRBD1
TGTGCCAGCAGCTTGAGGGGACAGAATCAGCCCCAGCATTTT
CASSLRGQNQPQHF
>TRBJ2-3|TRBV6-6|13|few|.
TGTGCCAGCAGCCGGGATACCACAGATACGCAGTATTTT
CASSRDTTDTQYF
>TRBJ2-7|TRBV9|15|.|.
TGTGCCAGCAGCCTCCCGGCGACTAGACACGCCGAGCAGTACTTC
CASSLPATRHAEQYF
>TRBJ2-2|TRBV4-1|14|.|.
TGCGCCAGCAGCGAGTTAGAGGTTACCGGGGAGCTGTTTTTT
CASSELEVTGELFF
>TRBJ2-4|TRBV2|13|.|TRBD2
TGTGCCGGAACTACGGGAGGTGGAGACATTCAGTACTTC
CAGTTGGGDIQYF
>TRBJ2-7|TRBV28|16|once|.
TGTGCCAGCACCTGGAGTCCCGACAGCGCCTATTACGAGCAGTACTTC
CASTWSPDSAYYEQYF
>TRBJ1-5|TRBV5-5|15|.|TRBD1
TGTGCCAGCAGCAAGGGACAGGGGCTGGGTCAGCCCCAGCATTTT
CASSKGQGLGQPQHF
>TRBJ2-2|TRBV7-9|18|.|TRBD2
TGTGCCAGCAGCACCGGACTAGCGGGAGGGGTAAACACCGGGGAGCTGTTTTTT
CASSTGLAGGVNTGELFF
>TRBJ2-3|TRBV5-4|14|.|TRBD2
TGTGCCAGCAGCCTTCGACTAGCGGCAGATACGCAGTATTTT
CASSLRLAADTQYF
>TRBJ2-3|TRBV2|12|.|.
TGTGCCAGCAGTGTTCTGCGAGATACGCAGTATTTT
CASSVLRDTQYF
>TRBJ1-1|TRBV19|10|.|.
TGTGCCAGCTCCTCCACTGAAGCTTTCTTT
CASSSTEAFF
>TRBJ2-7|TRBV3-1/TRBV3-2|13|.|.
TGTGCCAGCAGCCCGACAGGAACGGGTGAGCAGTACTTC
CASSPTGTGEQYF
>TRBJ2-1|TRBV11-3|14|.|TRBD2
TGTGCCAGCAGCTTCAGCGGGATAGGTAGAGAGCAGTTCTTC
CASSFSGIGREQFF